A single sample gave rise to the 13 T cell receptor beta chains below, sequenced in a study of T cell responses to AZD1222 COVID-19 vaccine. Sequencing used immunoSEQ multiplex PCR; TCRdb keeps in-frame clones, though not all of them. The table shows 97,000 or so clones, with around 83% occurring only once. Source: peripheral blood, taken on day 0 of AZD1222 vaccination. The receptors stem from an adult in good health.

Written as DNA, the CDR3 is TGCAGCGAACGCAAGGGAAGCACAGATACGCAGTATTTT. This translates into CSERKGSTDTQYF. The V and J genes are TRBV29-1 and TRBJ2-3, with D unresolved. Germline assignment: CDR1 SQVTM and CDR2 ANQGSEA. Trimming shortened V by 7 bases and J by 0 bases, and 11 bases separated the two germline ends. The CDR3 is 13 amino acids.

DNA for the CDR3: TGCGCCAGCAGCTCGACAGGGGGCCATGAAAAACTGTTTTTT. It encodes CASSSTGGHEKLFF. The chain uses TRBV5-1 and TRBJ1-4; TRBD1 matches at 10 bases. CDR1 is SGHRS and CDR2 is YFSETQ in the germline V gene. The J segment lost 6 bases and the V segment lost 3 bases, leaving 2 bases of the junction unmatched. The CDR3 is 14 residues long.

The DNA of the CDR3 is TGTGCCAGCAGCCAATCACCGGGGCATAGCAATCAGCCCCAGCATTTT. Its translation is CASSQSPGHSNQPQHF. The J gene is TRBJ1-5, the V gene TRBV16; D might be TRBD1 (5 bases). Germline CDR1 reads KGHSY; CDR2 reads FQNENV. With 0 bases removed from V and 0 bases from J, the gap between germline ends came to 9 bases. This CDR3 comprises 16 residues.

In its sample, this clone was seen once. The V gene is TRBV6-5, the J gene TRBJ2-5, with 13 bases that match TRBD2. CDR3 length: 14 residues. J gave up 3 bases and V 8 bases, and 3 bases lay outside the gene matches. CDR1 and CDR2 (germline): MNHEY, SVGAGI. The CDR3 DNA reads as TGTGCCAGCTCGGGGACTAGCGGGAAAGAGACCCAGTACTTC. Residues: CASSGTSGKETQYF.

Concerning this clone: One end of the junction varies from germline; a read error may be responsible. The chain links TRBV7-7 to TRBJ1-4; no clear D. The length of the CDR3 is 13 residues. Germline V gene data show CDR1 as SSHAT and CDR2 as FNYEAQ (reference sequence). The CDR3 DNA reads as TGTGCTAGCAGCTTAGTCTTTAATGAAAAACTGTTTTTT. It translates to CASSLVFNEKLFF.

This chain links TRBV7-8 with TRBJ2-3; 15 nucleotides agree with TRBD2. The germline gives CDR1 SGHVS, CDR2 FQNEAQ. The V segment lost 0 bases and the J segment 7 bases; nucleotides outside the gene matches: 2. The CDR3 is 16 amino acids. CDR3 DNA: TGTGCCAGCAGCTTAGCGGGGACTAGCGGGGGGAATACGCAGTATTTT. Protein: CASSLAGTSGGNTQYF.

The rearrangement joins TRBV6-2 or TRBV6-3 to TRBJ2-1, with 13 bases aligning to TRBD2. The CDR3 loop spans 15 amino acids. Germline assignment: CDR1 MNHEY and CDR2 SVGEGT. The ends lost 4 bases at V and 11 bases at J; junction bases unmatched: 8. The DNA for the CDR3 is TGTGCCAGCAGTTCCGGGACTAGCGGGGAGGGCAAGCAGTTCTTC. Encoded protein: CASSSGTSGEGKQFF.

V usage is TRBV18 and J usage is TRBJ1-3; the match to TRBD1 covers 7 bases. The length of the CDR3 is 15 residues. Germline CDR1 and CDR2: KGHSH and LQKENI. V was pared by 4 bases and J by 2 bases, with 5 bases of the junction left unmatched. The CDR3 sequence is CASSQTGQAGNTIYF. CDR3 nucleotide sequence: TGTGCCAGCTCACAAACAGGACAGGCTGGAAACACCATATATTTT.

V gene TRBV6-5 combines with J gene TRBJ2-1, with D possibly matching TRBD2 (6 bases). Trimming cost V 2 bases and J 10 bases, with 9 bases left between them. The CDR3 is made up of 12 amino acids. CDR1 is MNHEY, CDR2 SVGAGI, per germline. The CDR3 loop is CASSYLTSEQFF. CDR3 DNA sequence: TGTGCCAGCAGTTACCTCACTAGCGAGCAGTTCTTC.

The rearrangement joins TRBV3-1 (or the pseudogene TRBV3-2) to TRBJ1-1; 11 bases match TRBD1. The V segment lost 4 bases and the J segment 7 bases; nucleotides outside the gene matches: 20. CDR3 length equals 19 residues. The germline V gene has CDR1 LGHDT and CDR2 YNNKEL (reference sequence). CDR3 sequence (DNA): TGTGCCAGCAGCCCGCTAAAGGGACAGGGGGACTGTCTTGGTTGTGAAGCTTTCTTT. Translated: CASSPLKGQGDCLGCEAFF.

The V call is TRBV14, the J call TRBJ1-2; 7 bases align to TRBD1. V was clipped by 2 bases and J by 0 bases; unmatched bases: 3. Per germline, CDR1 SGHDN and CDR2 FVKESK. This CDR3 region has 15 residues. CDR3 in DNA: TGTGCCAGCAGCCAACTGGGACAGACTAACTATGGCTACACCTTC. This codes for CASSQLGQTNYGYTF.

The V gene is TRBV5-4, the J gene TRBJ2-5; D is uncertain. CDR3 length equals 17 residues. V lost 1 base to trimming and J lost 5 bases, with 21 bases between them. In germline, CDR1 is SGHNT, CDR2 YYREEE (reference sequence). The CDR3 loop is CASSLRIRAFSGETQYF. In DNA form, the CDR3 reads TGTGCCAGCAGCTTGCGTATTCGGGCCTTCTCCGGCGAGACCCAGTACTTC.

The gene calls are TRBV30 and TRBJ2-3; no definite D call. The germline V gene has CDR1 GTSNPN and CDR2 SVGIG (reference sequence). Trimming took 0 bases from V and 0 from J, leaving 7 bases between them. This CDR3 spans 14 amino acids. CDR3 region: CAWSVSLSTDTQYF. CDR3 in DNA: TGTGCCTGGAGTGTTTCGCTAAGCACAGATACGCAGTATTTT.